Listed below are T cell receptor beta chains from one sample, sequenced in a study of patients and donors after allogeneic stem cell transplantation. MiXCR, run by TCRdb on the RT-PCR reads, gives a single entry per CDR3 protein. The table has fewer than 500,000 distinct CDR3 sequences, under 20% seen once. Sequenced: blood, either unsorted or a sorted T cell fraction (not recorded which). All receptors derive from a human donor who was either an allogeneic HSCT recipient or a stem cell or donor lymphocyte infusion donor (not recorded which). It is not recorded whose cells these are; they may come from a transplant donor. Each CDR3 is given with its conserved first and last residue. The D gene is left open where the match is weak. For some rows the clone size is stated as once, few or many, or as a class when expanded; others skip it.

NA,NA,TRBV4-2,TRBJ1-6,15,TGTGCCAGCAGCCAGCAGCGGCGATATAATTCACCCCTCCACTTT,CASSQQRRYNSPLHF
few,NA,TRBV3-1,TRBJ2-7,11,TGTGCCAGCAGCCAAGAATGGGAGCAGTACTTC,CASSQEWEQYF
NA,TRBD2,TRBV7-2,TRBJ2-5,13,TGTGCCAGCAGCTTAGGAGCTAGCGGGGCAGTCCTCTTC,CASSLGASGAVLF
NA,NA,TRBV5-1,TRBJ2-7,15,TGCGCCAGCAGCTTCCCGGGACGTCGGGGCAACGAGCAGTACTTC,CASSFPGRRGNEQYF
few,NA,TRBV7-9,TRBJ2-7,13,TGTGCCAGCAGCTCAAACGACGGGTACGAGCAGTACTTC,CASSSNDGYEQYF
NA,NA,TRBV7-3,TRBJ2-3,15,TGTGCCAGCAGCCCGACTATCCTAAGCACAGATACGCAGTATTTT,CASSPTILSTDTQYF
NA,TRBD2,TRBV19,TRBJ2-3,16,TGTGCCAGTAGTACTGGACTAGCGGGGCCCACAGATACGCAGTATTTT,CASSTGLAGPTDTQYF
NA,NA,TRBV6-1,TRBJ2-6,18,TGTGCCAGCAGTCCACAGGGATGGCAATCATCTGGGGCCAACGTCCTGACTTTC,CASSPQGWQSSGANVLTF
few,NA,TRBV25-1,TRBJ2-5,15,TGTGCCAGCAGTGAATTGGGGCAGGACCAAGAGACCCAGTACTTC,CASSELGQDQETQYF
NA,NA,TRBV6-2/TRBV6-3,TRBJ2-3,15,TGTGCCAGCAGTACCAGACAGAGACGGACAGATACGCAGTATTTT,CASSTRQRRTDTQYF
NA,TRBD1,TRBV12-3/TRBV12-4,TRBJ1-6,15,TGTGCCAGCAGTTTATTACGGACAGGGACTTCACCCCTCCACTTT,CASSLLRTGTSPLHF
NA,NA,TRBV20-1,TRBJ2-7,15,TGCAGTGTCTCGGGTATGGGGTCCTACTCCTACGAGCAGTACTTC,CSVSGMGSYSYEQYF
NA,TRBD2,TRBV29-1,TRBJ2-7,14,TGCAGCGTTGAGCGGACTAGCGGGAGGGACGAGCAGTACTTC,CSVERTSGRDEQYF
few,NA,TRBV24-1,TRBJ1-2,14,TGTGCCACCAGTGATCCGCGGAAGATCTATGGCTACACCTTC,CATSDPRKIYGYTF
few,NA,TRBV4-3,TRBJ2-1,15,TGCGCCAGCAGCCAAGCGGCCCTACCCGGCGATGAGCAGTTCTTC,CASSQAALPGDEQFF
NA,NA,TRBV5-1,TRBJ1-3,15,TGCGCCAGCAGCGTTACACCGGGGTCTGGAAACACCATATATTTT,CASSVTPGSGNTIYF
many,NA,TRBV7-6,TRBJ2-5,16,TGTGCCAGCAGCTTAGTTTACGGGGGCCTTAAGGAGACCCAGTACTTC,CASSLVYGGLKETQYF
few,NA,TRBV6-5,TRBJ1-6,12,TGTGCCAGCAGGCCCTCAAATTCACCCCTCCACTTT,CASRPSNSPLHF
few,NA,TRBV6-5,TRBJ1-2,13,TGTGCCAGCAGTTACGGGCAGGTCGGTGGCTACACCTTC,CASSYGQVGGYTF
few,NA,TRBV5-1,TRBJ2-4,13,TGCGCCAGCAGCTCCCCGGACACCGCAATTCAGTACTTC,CASSSPDTAIQYF
NA,NA,TRBV19,TRBJ2-4,15,TGTGCCAGTAGGGGGGACAACCAATTCAAAAACATTCAGTACTTC,CASRGDNQFKNIQYF
NA,TRBD1,TRBV12-3/TRBV12-4,TRBJ2-3,14,TGTGCCAGCAGTGTTATAACAGGGGCAGATACGCAGTATTTT,CASSVITGADTQYF
many,NA,TRBV27,TRBJ1-5,14,TGTGCCAGCAGTCCCCGGACAGCTACTACGCCCCAGCATTTT,CASSPRTATTPQHF
NA,NA,TRBV10-3,TRBJ1-1,14,TGTGCCATCAGTGACAGGGGAGGAGAAACTGAAGCTTTCTTT,CAISDRGGETEAFF
NA,NA,TRBV6-5,TRBJ2-1,13,TGTGCCAGCAGTTATCTCACGGACAATGAGCAGTTCTTC,CASSYLTDNEQFF
NA,NA,TRBV18,TRBJ1-1,14,TGTGCCAGCTCACCATTAGGACAGAACACTGAAGCTTTCTTT,CASSPLGQNTEAFF
NA,NA,TRBV6-5,TRBJ2-3,15,TGTGCCAGCAGTTACTCTGGCGGAGGCACAGATACGCAGTATTTT,CASSYSGGGTDTQYF
NA,NA,TRBV2,TRBJ2-2,15,TGTGCCAGCAGTAATGGACAGAGGAACACCGGGGAGCTGTTTTTT,CASSNGQRNTGELFF
NA,NA,TRBV28,TRBJ2-7,13,TGTGCCAGTACACCTTCAGGGATACACGAGCAGTACTTC,CASTPSGIHEQYF
few,TRBD1,TRBV6-2/TRBV6-3,TRBJ1-2,14,TGTGCCAGCAGTCCGGGGACAGTTAAGCATGGCTACACCTTC,CASSPGTVKHGYTF
NA,NA,TRBV12-3/TRBV12-4,TRBJ2-4,12,TGTGCCAGCAGTGGGGAGGAAAACATTCAGTACTTC,CASSGEENIQYF
NA,NA,TRBV7-9,TRBJ1-2,15,TGTGCCAGCAGCCCCCCCGGGACTCAAAACTATGGCTACACCTTC,CASSPPGTQNYGYTF
few,TRBD1,TRBV30,TRBJ1-1,13,TGTGCCTGGAGCGGACAGGGTAACACTGAAGCTTTCTTT,CAWSGQGNTEAFF
few,NA,TRBV20-1,TRBJ2-1,12,TGCAGTGTTGGGGGCTCCTACAATGAGCAGTTCTTC,CSVGGSYNEQFF
NA,TRBD2,TRBV5-1,TRBJ2-7,15,TGCGCCAGCAGCTTCGGACTAGCGGGGGGATACGAGCAGTACTTC,CASSFGLAGGYEQYF
few,NA,TRBV2,TRBJ2-2,15,TGTGCCAGCAGTGGTCCAACCCCGAACACCGGGGAGCTGTTTTTT,CASSGPTPNTGELFF
NA,NA,TRBV4-1,TRBJ2-2,12,TGCGCCAGCAGCCAAAGGGGCGGGGAGCTGTTTTTT,CASSQRGGELFF
many,NA,TRBV24-1,TRBJ2-1,12,TGTGCCACCAGTGAGCGGGCTAGTGAGCAGTTCTTC,CATSERASEQFF
NA,NA,TRBV7-3,TRBJ2-2,15,TGTGCCAGCAGCTCCCCCGGGAGAAATGCCGGGGAGCTGTTTTTT,CASSSPGRNAGELFF
few,TRBD1,TRBV4-3,TRBJ2-3,17,TGCGCCAGCAGCCAAGGACATCCGGGACAGACAACAGATACGCAGTATTTT,CASSQGHPGQTTDTQYF
few,NA,TRBV25-1,TRBJ2-7,14,TGTGCCAGCAGTGGGAGAGTCCCCGGGGAGGAGCAGTACTTC,CASSGRVPGEEQYF
NA,TRBD1,TRBV13,TRBJ2-3,14,TGTGCCAGCAGCCCAGGGGGCTGGACAGATACGCAGTATTTT,CASSPGGWTDTQYF
NA,NA,TRBV7-9,TRBJ1-1,15,TGTGCCAGCAGCCTAAAACGACAGAAGAACACTGAAGCTTTCTTT,CASSLKRQKNTEAFF
many,NA,TRBV18,TRBJ2-7,16,TGTGCCAGCTCACCGCGGCCTCAGGGGATCTCCTACGAGCAGTACTTC,CASSPRPQGISYEQYF
NA,NA,TRBV20-1,TRBJ1-1,11,TGCAGCGGGGGGCGGGACACTGAAGCTTTCTTT,CSGGRDTEAFF
NA,TRBD2,TRBV9,TRBJ2-5,16,TGTGCCAGCAGCCCAGGGACTAGCGGGTGGCAAGAGACCCAGTACTTC,CASSPGTSGWQETQYF
few,NA,TRBV16,TRBJ2-1,17,TGTGCCAGCAGCGACCCGCATGCAGGGAGAGGGTACAATGAGCAGTTCTTC,CASSDPHAGRGYNEQFF
NA,NA,TRBV3-1,TRBJ2-4,15,TGTGCCAGCAGCCAAGCCAACCTAGCCAAAAACATTCAGTACTTC,CASSQANLAKNIQYF
NA,NA,TRBV29-1,TRBJ2-5,13,TGCAGCGTTGGATTACAGGGATTGGAGACCCAGTACTTC,CSVGLQGLETQYF
once,NA,TRBV29-1,TRBJ1-2,16,TGCAGCGTTGCCGGAAGCCCGATCCCGATTAACTATGGCTACACCTTC,CSVAGSPIPINYGYTF
few,NA,TRBV6-1,TRBJ1-1,15,TGTGCCAGCAGCCGCGGGGGCCGGGGGGACACTGAAGCTTTCTTT,CASSRGGRGDTEAFF
few,TRBD1,TRBV20-1,TRBJ2-7,14,TGCAGTGCTAGAGGACAGGGTGGAACCTACGAGCAGTACTTC,CSARGQGGTYEQYF
many,NA,TRBV12-3/TRBV12-4,TRBJ1-6,15,TGTGCCAGCAGTTTATGGTCCCGCGGGAATTCACCCCTCCACTTT,CASSLWSRGNSPLHF